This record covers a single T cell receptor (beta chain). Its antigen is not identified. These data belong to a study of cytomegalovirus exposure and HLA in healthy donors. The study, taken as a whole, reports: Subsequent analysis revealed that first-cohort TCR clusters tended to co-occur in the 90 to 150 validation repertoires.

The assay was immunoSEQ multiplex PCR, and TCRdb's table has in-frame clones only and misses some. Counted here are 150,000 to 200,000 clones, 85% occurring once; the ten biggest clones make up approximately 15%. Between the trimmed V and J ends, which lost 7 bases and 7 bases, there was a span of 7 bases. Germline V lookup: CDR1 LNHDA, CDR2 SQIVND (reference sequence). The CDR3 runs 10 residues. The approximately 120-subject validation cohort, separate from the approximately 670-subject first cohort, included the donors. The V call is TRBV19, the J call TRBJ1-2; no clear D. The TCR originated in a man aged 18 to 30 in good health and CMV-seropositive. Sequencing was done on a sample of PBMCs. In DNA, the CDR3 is TGTGCCAGTAAGGGAGCTGGCTACACCTTC. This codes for CASKGAGYTF.